Presented here are 20 T cell receptor beta chains from one specimen sequenced in a study of cytomegalovirus exposure and HLA in healthy donors. The primer mix had 60 Vbeta and 13 Jbeta primers. Sequenced by immunoSEQ multiplex PCR; TCRdb stores in-frame clones only, minus some. This table holds roughly 130,000 clones, more than 65% found once. Input material: PBMCs. The receptor set was obtained from a woman younger than 30 in good health and CMV-seropositive.

The CDR3, as DNA: TGTGCCAGCAGTTATCGGGCGGGGGGGTGGCCCCAGTACTTC. Translation gives CASSYRAGGWPQYF. This sequence joins TRBV27 and TRBJ2-5; the match to TRBD2 covers 9 bases. This CDR3 comprises 14 residues. The trim removed 4 bases at V and 9 bases at J, leaving 9 bases unmatched. The germline V gene encodes CDR1 MNHEY and CDR2 SMNVEV (reference sequence).

The V gene is TRBV5-1, the J gene TRBJ2-2; 10 nucleotides align to TRBD1. The V segment lost 2 bases and the J segment 3 bases; nucleotides outside the gene matches: 1. This CDR3 spans 15 amino acids. CDR1 and CDR2 (germline): SGHRS, YFSETQ. The CDR3 sequence is CASSFGQGDTGELFF. The CDR3 DNA is TGCGCCAGCAGCTTTGGACAGGGGGACACCGGGGAGCTGTTTTTT. Full variable domain (missing parts from reference TRBV5-1 and TRBJ2-2): KAGVTQTPRYLIKTRGQQVTLSCSPISGHRSVSWYQQTPGQGLQFLFEYFSETQRNKGNFPGRFSGRQFSNSRSEMNVSTLELGDSALYLCASSFGQGDTGELFFGEGSRLTVL.

This clone was counted a few times. A junction end diverges from the germline sequence, so it may reflect a read error. The rearrangement uses TRBV7-7 and TRBJ2-6; no reliable D call. CDR3 length: 14 residues. The germline CDR1 and CDR2 sequences are SSHAT and FNYEAQ (reference sequence). The CDR3 DNA reads TGTGCTAGCAGCGAGGCCCCTGGGGCCAACGTCCTGACTTTC. Its translation is CASSEAPGANVLTF.

The chain carries TRBV5-1 and TRBJ2-1, with 8 bases aligning to TRBD2. CDR1 is SGHRS, CDR2 YFSETQ, per germline. V was clipped by 6 bases and J by 7 bases; unmatched bases: 18. The CDR3 spans 17 residues. CDR3 in DNA: TGCGCCAGCACCTACCAAGGGAGTGCGGGGGGCGGAAATGAGCAGTTCTTC. It encodes CASTYQGSAGGGNEQFF.

Comment on this clone: Germline is not matched at one junction end, which may reflect a read error. The chain recombines TRBV7-9 with TRBJ2-7; no firm D call. Germline lookup yields CDR1 SEHNR and CDR2 FQNEAQ (reference sequence). CDR3 size: 14 residues. CDR3 sequence: CSSSFVEHIYEQYF. As DNA, the CDR3 is TGTTCCAGCAGCTTCGTGGAGCATATCTACGAGCAGTACTTC.

The chain links TRBV6-5 to TRBJ2-3, with 7 bases aligning to TRBD2. The CDR3 covers 13 residues. Germline V lookup: CDR1 MNHEY, CDR2 SVGAGI. J gave up 1 base and V 7 bases, and 2 bases lay outside the gene matches. CDR3 DNA: TGTGCCAGCACCAGCGGGGGCACAGATACGCAGTATTTT. It yields the protein CASTSGGTDTQYF.

This chain uses TRBV7-9 with TRBJ2-3; 8 nucleotides agree with TRBD2. The CDR3 is 14 amino acids. The V segment lost 11 bases and the J segment 4 bases; nucleotides outside the gene matches: 11. Germline-derived CDR1 and CDR2 are SEHNR and FQNEAQ (reference sequence). This CDR3 is CAAASGGAPDTQYF. The DNA of the CDR3 is TGTGCCGCAGCGTCCGGGGGGGCCCCAGATACGCAGTATTTT.

The chain recombines TRBV18 with TRBJ2-7; 9 bases are shared with TRBD2. The V gene's germline CDR1 is KGHSH and CDR2 LQKENI. J gave up 4 bases and V 0 bases, and 4 bases lay outside the gene matches. The CDR3 is 15 residues long. CDR3 sequence: CASSPPAGGIYEQYF. CDR3 coding DNA: TGTGCCAGCTCACCACCAGCGGGGGGAATATACGAGCAGTACTTC.

In DNA, the CDR3 is TGTGCCAGCAGCTTGGAAGGGGACAGGGGCTACGAGCAGTACTTC. It specifies CASSLEGDRGYEQYF. The J gene is TRBJ2-7, the V gene TRBV5-4, with 10 nucleotides matching TRBD1. CDR3 length equals 15 residues. Germline lookup yields CDR1 SGHNT and CDR2 YYREEE (reference sequence). V dropped 0 bases and J dropped 3; count of bases not matched to a gene: 3.

V is TRBV7-9 and J is TRBJ2-2; TRBD2 matches at 7 bases. The CDR3 runs to 15 residues. Germline trimming cut 5 bases from V and 4 bases from J; bases unmatched to any gene: 7. Germline V gives CDR1 SEHNR, CDR2 FQNEAQ (reference sequence). This CDR3 reads CASSQLATGTGELFF. CDR3 coding DNA: TGTGCCAGCAGCCAACTAGCGACCGGCACCGGGGAGCTGTTTTTT.

The rearrangement links TRBV9 to TRBJ2-6; weak D call: TRBD2 (7 bases). Trimming took off 10 bases at V and 3 bases at J, with 17 bases between the two ends. This CDR3 spans 15 amino acids. Germline values: CDR1 SGDLS, CDR2 YYNGEE. The CDR3 loop reads CAHGREGVGANVLTF. CDR3 in DNA: TGTGCCCACGGCAGGGAGGGGGTTGGGGCCAACGTCCTGACTTTC.

The rearrangement uses TRBV25-1 and TRBJ1-5; D gene ambiguous. CDR3 length equals 17 residues. With 6 bases removed from V and 3 bases from J, the gap between germline ends came to 21 bases. In germline, CDR1 is MGHDK, CDR2 SYGVNS. CDR3 in DNA: TGTGCCAGCAGCGACAAGGGAGGGCAAGAAGACAATCAGCCCCAGCATTTT. It codes for CASSDKGGQEDNQPQHF.

The chain joins TRBV28 to TRBJ1-5; 7 nucleotides agree with TRBD1. CDR1 and CDR2 (germline): MDHEN, SYDVKM. V gave up 6 bases and J gave up 9 bases; unmatched junction bases: 14. The CDR3 runs to 15 residues. CDR3 in amino acids: CASRRWDSGYRPQHF. The CDR3 region has the DNA TGTGCCAGCAGGCGATGGGACAGTGGTTATCGGCCCCAGCATTTT.

The CDR3 region is CASSLRGQGYTDTQYF. CDR3 DNA sequence: TGTGCCAGCAGCCTACGAGGACAGGGCTACACAGATACGCAGTATTTT. This rearrangement joins TRBV11-3 to TRBJ2-3, with 8 bases identical to TRBD1. The CDR3 is 16 amino acids. Germline V lookup: CDR1 SGHNT, CDR2 YENEEA. With 5 bases clipped from V and 2 bases from J, the junction kept 9 bases outside the gene matches. Full variable domain (remainder filled in from reference TRBV11-3 and TRBJ2-3): EAGVVQSPRYKIIEKKQPVAFWCNPISGHNTLYWYLQNLGQGPELLIRYENEEAVDDSQLPKDRFSAERLKGVDSTLKIQPAELGDSAVYLCASSLRGQGYTDTQYFGPGTRLTVL.

The gene calls are TRBV6-6 and TRBJ1-5; possibly TRBD1 for D (6 bases). This CDR3 region has 14 residues. The germline V gene encodes CDR1 MNHNY and CDR2 SVGAGI (reference sequence). Trimming pared 5 bases from V and 3 bases from J, leaving 11 bases between. In nucleotides, the CDR3 is TGTGCCAGCAGTGGCGGACAGCCCAATCAGCCCCAGCATTTT. Encoded protein: CASSGGQPNQPQHF.

The chain has TRBV5-1 and TRBJ1-3; D gene unclear. The CDR3 is made up of 13 amino acids. The germline CDR1 and CDR2 sequences are SGHRS and YFSETQ. V was cut by 1 base and J by 8 bases, with 10 bases left in between. The CDR3 DNA is TGCGCCAGCAGCTTGCTCCAGGAGGACACCATATATTTT. Translating it yields CASSLLQEDTIYF. The variable domain in full, with the rest retrieved from reference TRBV5-1 and TRBJ1-3, is KAGVTQTPRYLIKTRGQQVTLSCSPISGHRSVSWYQQTPGQGLQFLFEYFSETQRNKGNFPGRFSGRQFSNSRSEMNVSTLELGDSALYLCASSLLQEDTIYFGEGSWLTVV.

This chain connects TRBV7-2 to TRBJ1-3, with D unclear. Germline-derived CDR1 and CDR2 are SGHTA and FQGNSA. This CDR3 has 16 amino acids. Trimming took 2 bases from V and 0 from J, leaving 11 bases between them. The CDR3, as DNA: TGTGCCAGCAGCTTACGAGCCCGCAACTCTGGAAACACCATATATTTT. It codes for CASSLRARNSGNTIYF.

This clone was observed a handful of times. The rearrangement joins TRBV6-1 to TRBJ2-4, with 7 bases that match TRBD1. Germline V gives CDR1 MNHNS, CDR2 SASEGT. After removal of 3 bases from V and 5 bases from J, the junction contained 1 base not matched to a gene. This CDR3 has 13 residues. Written as DNA, the CDR3 is TGTGCCAGCAGTGAGGGGACAGAAAACATTCAGTACTTC. It encodes CASSEGTENIQYF.

This chain links TRBV27 with TRBJ2-1; 7 positions match TRBD2. Germline values: CDR1 MNHEY, CDR2 SMNVEV (reference sequence). The CDR3 has 13 residues. Trimming removed 10 bases from V and 7 bases from J; junction bases left unmatched: 10. CDR3 nucleotides: TGTGCCACCGCCAGTGGGGGGGATAATGAGCAGTTCTTC. Residues: CATASGGDNEQFF.

DNA for the CDR3: TGCGCCAGCAGTAGAAGCGGGGGCCCTACGGTAGCAGAGACCCAGTACTTC. This gives the protein CASSRSGGPTVAETQYF. V is TRBV5-1 and J is TRBJ2-5; 8 bases agree with TRBD2. V shed 5 bases, J shed 4 bases, and the junction held 16 bases outside the gene matches. Germline CDR1 SGHRS, CDR2 YFSETQ. The CDR3 is made up of 17 amino acids.